Below, 2 T cell receptor beta chains from the same sample are listed, as sequenced in a study of technical replicates of blood from several donors (dated by TCRdb to about 2017). The library was built by means of the immunoSEQ multiplex PCR assay. TCRdb took over this immuneACCESS table, retaining in-frame rearrangements with V and J assigned. Such tables are incomplete; in checked studies, under half of the missing clones stem from an unresolved V gene, and the remainder is unexplained. The sample table records about 83,000 clones; approximately 94% of these occur just once. Jointly, the top ten make up more than 0.2% of the sample. Sequencing used T cells isolated from PBMCs. The receptors shown here come from a human donor in good health.

The V and J genes are TRBV28 and TRBJ2-6, with D perhaps matching TRBD1 (6 bases). The CDR3 contains 15 residues. CDR1 is MDHEN, CDR2 SYDVKM, per germline. The ends were cut back, 8 bases at V and 2 bases at J, with 13 bases in the middle. CDR3: CASGQGTAGANVLTF. The CDR3 DNA is TGTGCCAGCGGCCAGGGGACGGCTGGGGCCAACGTCCTGACTTTC.

The genes are TRBV19 and TRBJ2-1, with TRBD2 identical over 12 bases. Trimming at V came to 6 bases and at J to 12 bases, leaving 9 bases not matched to a gene. Germline values: CDR1 LNHDA, CDR2 SQIVND (reference sequence). The CDR3 is 14 residues long. The CDR3 coding sequence is TGTGCCAGTAGGCCTCCTAGCGGGAGGGCCGGGCAGTTCTTC. It codes for CASRPPSGRAGQFF.